One sample yielded the 14 T cell receptor beta chains listed below, sequenced in a study of beta chain features in type 1 diabetes. These receptors' targets are unknown. Study-wide results and caveats: The study found moderately but significantly shorter TCRB CDR3s in all four CD4+ subsets of Type 1 diabetes patients.

Every isolated RNA sample was fully reverse transcribed, so sequencing captured expressed TCRB transcripts. Sequenced by immunoSEQ multiplex PCR; TCRdb stores in-frame clones only, minus some. Of tens of thousands of clones in the sample, 66% were seen once. Specimen: Tregs from blood. Source of these receptors: a woman aged 18-29 years with type 1 diabetes.

The V call is TRBV10-3, the J call TRBJ2-1, with 11 bases that match TRBD1. V lost 11 bases, J lost 8 bases, and 5 bases stayed unmatched. The length of the CDR3 is 12 residues. Germline assignment: CDR1 ENHRY and CDR2 SYGVKD. In DNA form, the CDR3 reads TGTGCCTCGCGGACAGGGGGCGATGAGCAGTTCTTC. This encodes CASRTGGDEQFF.

V usage is TRBV18 and J usage is TRBJ1-2, with TRBD1 matching 11 bases. This CDR3 has 15 amino acids. V lost 2 bases, J lost 3 bases, and 2 bases stayed unmatched. Germline loops: CDR1 KGHSH, CDR2 LQKENI. The CDR3 loop is CASSPRTGGHYGYTF. DNA for the CDR3: TGTGCCAGCTCACCAAGGACAGGGGGCCACTATGGCTACACCTTC.

The genes are TRBV5-5 and TRBJ1-1; TRBD1 is a possible D gene (6 bases). The V end lost 4 bases, the J end lost 3 bases, and 13 bases lay between the germline ends. CDR3 size: 14 residues. The germline V gene has CDR1 SGHKS and CDR2 YYEKEE (reference sequence). In DNA, the CDR3 is TGTGCCAGCAGCCTACGCAGGGGTGACACTGAAGCTTTCTTT. Protein product: CASSLRRGDTEAFF.

The genes are TRBV18 and TRBJ2-6, with D maybe TRBD1 (6 bases). CDR3 size: 16 residues. The ends were cut back, 6 bases at V and 0 bases at J, with 12 bases in the middle. Per germline, CDR1 KGHSH and CDR2 LQKENI. This CDR3 reads CASSSTQGSGANVLTF. Written as DNA, the CDR3 is TGTGCCAGCTCCTCCACACAGGGCTCTGGGGCCAACGTCCTGACTTTC.

This clone has a single count. The V gene is TRBV14, the J gene TRBJ1-1, with unresolved D. The CDR3 runs to 15 residues. Between the trimmed V and J ends, which lost 3 bases and 1 base, there was a span of 12 bases. Germline CDR1 and CDR2: SGHDN and FVKESK. The CDR3 spells CASSQRKGGNTEAFF. The CDR3 bases are TGTGCCAGCAGCCAGCGGAAGGGAGGGAACACTGAAGCTTTCTTT.

This chain links TRBV7-2 with TRBJ1-1; D perhaps matches TRBD1 (6 bases). The CDR3 contains 14 residues. Germline CDR1 and CDR2: SGHTA and FQGNSA. V lost 3 bases and J 0 bases, leaving 8 bases between the germline ends. Written as DNA, the CDR3 is TGTGCCAGCAGCTTTGGGGGCATGAACACTGAAGCTTTCTTT. Translated, it gives CASSFGGMNTEAFF.

The rearrangement links TRBV4-3 to TRBJ2-5; a weak D match, TRBD2 (5 bases). The CDR3 loop spans 13 amino acids. The V end lost 3 bases, the J end lost 4 bases, and 9 bases lay between the germline ends. The germline V gene has CDR1 LGHNA and CDR2 YSLEER. The CDR3 loop reads CASSQGVSETQYF. In DNA form, the CDR3 reads TGCGCCAGCAGCCAGGGAGTTTCAGAGACCCAGTACTTC.

CDR3 nucleotide sequence: TGTGCCAGTAGTATGGGGGACGAGCGGCGGGGTCAGCCCCAGCATTTT. Amino acid sequence: CASSMGDERRGQPQHF. V usage is TRBV19 and J usage is TRBJ1-5; D is perhaps TRBD1 (5 bases). The CDR3 is made up of 16 amino acids. CDR1 is LNHDA, CDR2 SQIVND, per germline (reference sequence). V dropped 3 bases and J dropped 6 bases, with 18 bases sitting between them.

This clone was counted a few times. The chain is built from TRBV18 and TRBJ2-7, with 10 bases matching TRBD2. The CDR3 has 14 residues. V lost 3 bases, J lost 3 bases, and 2 bases stayed unmatched. The germline V gene has CDR1 KGHSH and CDR2 LQKENI. The CDR3 loop reads CASSPGLADYEQYF. The DNA for the CDR3 is TGTGCCAGCTCACCCGGACTAGCGGACTACGAGCAGTACTTC. Based on the CDR3 plus reference TRBV18 and TRBJ2-7, the full variable domain is NAGVMQNPRHLVRRRGQEARLRCSPMKGHSHVYWYRQLPEEGLKFMVYLQKENIIDESGMPKERFSAEFPKEGPSILRIQQVVRGDSAAYFCASSPGLADYEQYFGPGTRLTVT.

About this clone: Other DNA sequences in this specimen translate into the identical CDR3. The chain links TRBV6-5 to TRBJ2-7; weak D call: TRBD1 (6 bases). The CDR3 loop spans 13 amino acids. Germline-derived CDR1 and CDR2 are MNHEY and SVGAGI. Trimming pared 2 bases from V and 1 base from J, leaving 6 bases between. CDR3 nucleotides: TGTGCCAGCAGTTACAGGGGGTCCTACGAGCAGTACTTC. The encoded protein is CASSYRGSYEQYF.

The chain carries TRBV7-9 and TRBJ1-1; the D gene is possibly TRBD1 (5 bases). V gave up 3 bases and J gave up 6 bases, with 11 bases separating them. CDR1 SEHNR and CDR2 FQNEAQ come from the germline V gene (reference sequence). This CDR3 comprises 13 residues. The CDR3 region has the DNA TGTGCCAGCAGCTTCCTCACCAGGGCTGAAGCTTTCTTT. Protein product: CASSFLTRAEAFF.

The chain employs TRBV5-1 and TRBJ1-4, with 7 bases fitting TRBD1. Unmatched junction bases numbered 10, after V lost 0 bases and J lost 8 bases. There are 16 residues in the CDR3. Germline loops: CDR1 SGHRS, CDR2 YFSETQ. This CDR3 reads CASSLDRQGFREKLFF. The CDR3 nucleotides are TGCGCCAGCAGCTTGGATCGACAGGGCTTTCGCGAAAAACTGTTTTTT.

The chain recombines TRBV9 with TRBJ2-2, with 7 bases aligning to TRBD2. The CDR3 length is 16 residues. The V gene end was trimmed by 0 bases and the J gene end by 3 bases; junction bases not matched to a gene: 5. Germline CDR1 reads SGDLS; CDR2 reads YYNGEE. In nucleotides, the CDR3 is TGTGCCAGCAGCGTAGCATGGGGGGGGGACACCGGGGAGCTGTTTTTT. As protein: CASSVAWGGDTGELFF.

This chain uses TRBV28 with TRBJ2-1, with 7 nucleotides matching TRBD2. V shed 5 bases and J 8 bases; nucleotides not matched to a gene: 6. The CDR3 covers 13 residues. The germline CDR1 and CDR2 sequences are MDHEN and SYDVKM. The CDR3 DNA sequence: TGTGCCAGCAGTCTTTGGACTAGTGATGAGCAGTTCTTC. Translated: CASSLWTSDEQFF.